These 9 T cell receptor beta chains were all obtained from the same sample, sequenced in a study of cytomegalovirus exposure and HLA in healthy donors. PCR employed 60 Vbeta and 13 Jbeta primers. Libraries were prepared by immunoSEQ multiplex PCR; TCRdb keeps only in-frame clonotypes and omits some of them. The table has 150,000 to 200,000 clones, around three quarters seen once; the top ten hold around 3.4%. The source material was PBMCs. The receptors here all came from a young man in good health and CMV-seropositive.

The chain combines TRBV5-1 with TRBJ1-1, with TRBD1 identical over 12 bases. The CDR3 has 16 residues. Germline V gene sequence: CDR1 SGHRS, CDR2 YFSETQ. After removal of 3 bases from V and 0 bases from J, the junction contained 3 bases not matched to a gene. The CDR3 DNA reads as TGCGCCAGCAGCTCGGGGACAGGGGGCCTGAACACTGAAGCTTTCTTT. Amino acids: CASSSGTGGLNTEAFF.

The V gene is TRBV6-1, the J gene TRBJ2-1; D gene unclear. V was clipped by 8 bases and J by 4 bases, with 6 bases between them. CDR3 length equals 11 residues. Germline V gene sequence: CDR1 MNHNS, CDR2 SASEGT. This chain's CDR3 is CASRLYNEQFF. CDR3 DNA: TGTGCCAGCCGACTTTACAATGAGCAGTTCTTC.

V usage is TRBV7-3 and J usage is TRBJ2-5, with D possibly TRBD2 on 5 matching bases. Between the trimmed V and J ends, which lost 5 bases and 0 bases, there was a span of 13 bases. CDR1 is SGHTA, CDR2 FQGTGA, per germline. This CDR3 contains 15 residues. CDR3 in DNA: TGTGCCAGCAGCCCCGGAAGGGAGTACCAAGAGACCCAGTACTTC. It yields the protein CASSPGREYQETQYF.

CDR3 sequence (DNA): TGTGCCAGCAGCTTCCGGACAGGGGGCGGACAGCCCCAGCATTTT. Protein sequence: CASSFRTGGGQPQHF. This sequence joins TRBV5-6 and TRBJ1-5; TRBD1 matches at 11 bases. CDR1 and CDR2 (germline): SGHDT, YYEEEE. Trimming took 2 bases from V and 7 from J; bases not matched to a gene: 5. The CDR3 runs 15 residues.

This clone appeared a single time. This chain links TRBV15 with TRBJ2-1; tentatively, D is TRBD2 (5 bases). Trimming removed 2 bases at V and 12 bases at J, with 14 bases between. The CDR3 has 13 residues. Germline CDR1 LNHNV, CDR2 YYDKDF (reference sequence). CDR3 sequence: CATSRTTGWAQFF. The CDR3 DNA sequence: TGTGCCACCAGCAGAACTACGGGGTGGGCGCAGTTCTTC. Filled out from reference TRBV15 and TRBJ2-1, the complete variable domain reads DAMVIQNPRYQVTQFGKPVTLSCSQTLNHNVMYWYQQKSSQAPKLLFHYYDKDFNNEADTPDNFQSRRPNTSFCFLDIRSPGLGDTAMYLCATSRTTGWAQFFGPGTRLTVL.

J is TRBJ2-5 and V is TRBV5-1, with 8 bases matching TRBD2. The V and J ends lost 1 base and 1 base, in that order; junction bases with no gene match: 0. Germline V gene sequence: CDR1 SGHRS, CDR2 YFSETQ. This CDR3 region has 14 residues. The CDR3 reads CASSLRGGQETQYF. In nucleotides, the CDR3 is TGCGCCAGCAGCTTGCGGGGGGGCCAAGAGACCCAGTACTTC.

V is TRBV4-1 and J is TRBJ1-1; possibly TRBD1 for D (5 bases). Trimming shortened V by 4 bases and J by 5 bases, and 17 bases separated the two germline ends. The germline gives CDR1 MGHRA, CDR2 YSYEKL. The CDR3 covers 15 residues. CDR3 sequence: CASSPLKGLETEAFF. For the CDR3, the DNA is TGCGCCAGCAGCCCTTTAAAGGGGCTCGAAACTGAAGCTTTCTTT.

The V and J genes are TRBV29-1 and TRBJ2-3, with TRBD2 matching 8 bases. The CDR3 extends over 14 amino acids. Germline V gene data show CDR1 as SQVTM and CDR2 as ANQGSEA. V gave up 1 base and J gave up 3 bases; unmatched junction bases: 3. CDR3 DNA sequence: TGCAGCGTTGAAGGTGGCGGGGGGACAGATACGCAGTATTTT. This gives the protein CSVEGGGGTDTQYF.

This sequence joins TRBV4-1 and TRBJ1-5; D unclear. Germline CDR1 reads MGHRA; CDR2 reads YSYEKL. This CDR3 comprises 14 residues. The V end was cut by 4 bases, the J end by 2 bases, with 9 bases between. CDR3 nucleotides: TGCGCCAGCAGCCCCGGGGTGCGCAATCAGCCCCAGCATTTT. Protein: CASSPGVRNQPQHF.